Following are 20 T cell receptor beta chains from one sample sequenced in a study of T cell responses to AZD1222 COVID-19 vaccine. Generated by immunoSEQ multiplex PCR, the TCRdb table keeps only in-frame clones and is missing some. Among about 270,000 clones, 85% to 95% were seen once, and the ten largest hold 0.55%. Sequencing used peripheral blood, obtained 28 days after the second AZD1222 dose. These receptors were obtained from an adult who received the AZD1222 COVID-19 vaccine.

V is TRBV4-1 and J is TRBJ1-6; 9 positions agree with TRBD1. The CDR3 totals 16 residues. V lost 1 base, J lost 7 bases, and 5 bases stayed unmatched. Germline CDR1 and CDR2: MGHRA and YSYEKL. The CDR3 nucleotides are TGCGCCAGCAGCCAAGTCGGACAGGGGAACAATTCACCCCTCCACTTT. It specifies CASSQVGQGNNSPLHF.

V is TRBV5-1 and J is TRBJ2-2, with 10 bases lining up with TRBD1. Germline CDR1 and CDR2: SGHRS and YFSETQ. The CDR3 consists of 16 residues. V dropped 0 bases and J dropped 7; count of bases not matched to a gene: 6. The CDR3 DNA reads TGCGCCAGCAGCTTGGCCGGGGACAGGGGCTTCGGGGAGCTGTTTTTT. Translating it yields CASSLAGDRGFGELFF.

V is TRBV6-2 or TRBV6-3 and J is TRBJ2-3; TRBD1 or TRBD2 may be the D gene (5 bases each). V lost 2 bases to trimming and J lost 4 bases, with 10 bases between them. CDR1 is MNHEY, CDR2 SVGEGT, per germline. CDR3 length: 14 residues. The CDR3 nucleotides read TGTGCCAGCAGTTACGGGCAGGGAGCAGATACGCAGTATTTT. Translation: CASSYGQGADTQYF.

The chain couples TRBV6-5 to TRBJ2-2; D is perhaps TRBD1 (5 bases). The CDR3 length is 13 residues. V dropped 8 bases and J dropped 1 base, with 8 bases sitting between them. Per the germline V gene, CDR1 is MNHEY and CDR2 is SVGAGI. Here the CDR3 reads CASETGNTGELFF. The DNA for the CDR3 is TGTGCCAGCGAAACAGGGAACACCGGGGAGCTGTTTTTT.

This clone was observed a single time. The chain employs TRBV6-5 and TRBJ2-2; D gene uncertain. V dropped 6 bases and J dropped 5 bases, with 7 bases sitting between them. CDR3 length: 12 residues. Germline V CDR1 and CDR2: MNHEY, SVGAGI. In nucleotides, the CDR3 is TGTGCCAGCAGAACAGTGACCGGGGAGCTGTTTTTT. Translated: CASRTVTGELFF.

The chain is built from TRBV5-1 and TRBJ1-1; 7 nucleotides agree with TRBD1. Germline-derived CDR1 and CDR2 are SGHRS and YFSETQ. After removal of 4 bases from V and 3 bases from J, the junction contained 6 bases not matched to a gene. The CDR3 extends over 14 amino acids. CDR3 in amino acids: CASSLHRGDTEAFF. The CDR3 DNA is TGCGCCAGCAGCCTCCACAGGGGTGACACTGAAGCTTTCTTT.

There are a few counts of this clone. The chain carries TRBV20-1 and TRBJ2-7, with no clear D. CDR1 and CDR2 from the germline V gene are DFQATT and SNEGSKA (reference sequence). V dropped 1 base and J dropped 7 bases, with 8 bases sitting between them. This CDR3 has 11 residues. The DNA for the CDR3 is TGCAGTGCTAGAGTTTTCCAGGAGCAGTACTTC. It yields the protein CSARVFQEQYF.

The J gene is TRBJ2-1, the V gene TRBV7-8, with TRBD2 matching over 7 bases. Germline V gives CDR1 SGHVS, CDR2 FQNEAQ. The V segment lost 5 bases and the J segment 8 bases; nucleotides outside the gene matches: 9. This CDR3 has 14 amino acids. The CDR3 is CASSTVGGDYEQFF. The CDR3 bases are TGTGCCAGCAGCACAGTTGGGGGGGACTATGAGCAGTTCTTC.

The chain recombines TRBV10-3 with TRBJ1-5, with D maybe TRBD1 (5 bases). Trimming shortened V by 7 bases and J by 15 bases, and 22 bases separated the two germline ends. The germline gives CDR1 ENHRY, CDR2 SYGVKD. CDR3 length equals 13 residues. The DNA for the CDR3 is TGTGCCATCACCTACTTCTTCCGGGACGGGCGGCATTTT. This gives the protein CAITYFFRDGRHF.

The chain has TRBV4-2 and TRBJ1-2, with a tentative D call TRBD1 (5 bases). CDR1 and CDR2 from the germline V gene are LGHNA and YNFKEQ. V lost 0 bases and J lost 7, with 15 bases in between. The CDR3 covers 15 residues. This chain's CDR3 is CASSQDLVGAGGYTF. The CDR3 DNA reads TGTGCCAGCAGCCAAGATTTGGTAGGGGCGGGTGGCTACACCTTC.

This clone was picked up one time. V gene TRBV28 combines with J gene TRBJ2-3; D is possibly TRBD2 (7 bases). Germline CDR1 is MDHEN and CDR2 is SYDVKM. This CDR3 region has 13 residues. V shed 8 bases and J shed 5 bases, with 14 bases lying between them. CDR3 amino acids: CASQGGGIDTQYF. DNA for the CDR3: TGTGCCAGCCAAGGGGGGGGGATAGATACGCAGTATTTT.

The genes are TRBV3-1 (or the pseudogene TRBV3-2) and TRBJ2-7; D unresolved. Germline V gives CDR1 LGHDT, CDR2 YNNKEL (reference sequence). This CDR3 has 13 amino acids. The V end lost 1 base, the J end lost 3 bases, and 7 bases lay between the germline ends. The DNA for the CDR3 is TGTGCCAGCAGCCAAGGAGGATTCTACGAGCAGTACTTC. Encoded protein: CASSQGGFYEQYF.

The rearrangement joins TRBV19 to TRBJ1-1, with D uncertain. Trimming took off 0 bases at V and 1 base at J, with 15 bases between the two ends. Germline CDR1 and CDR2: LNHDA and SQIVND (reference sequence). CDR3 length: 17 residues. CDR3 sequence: CASSIDPSQTGNTEAFF. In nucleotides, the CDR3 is TGTGCCAGTAGTATAGATCCCTCCCAGACGGGGAACACTGAAGCTTTCTTT.

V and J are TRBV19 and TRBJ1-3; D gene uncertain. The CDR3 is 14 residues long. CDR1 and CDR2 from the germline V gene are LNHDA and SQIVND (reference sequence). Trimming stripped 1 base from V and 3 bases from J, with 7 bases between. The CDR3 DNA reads TGTGCCAGTAGTATAGCAGACCTTGGAAACACCATATATTTT. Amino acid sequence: CASSIADLGNTIYF. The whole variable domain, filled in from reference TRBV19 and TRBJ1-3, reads DGGITQSPKYLFRKEGQNVTLSCEQNLNHDAMYWYRQDPGQGLRLIYYSQIVNDFQKGDIAEGYSVSREKKESFPLTVTSAQKNPTAFYLCASSIADLGNTIYFGEGSWLTVV.

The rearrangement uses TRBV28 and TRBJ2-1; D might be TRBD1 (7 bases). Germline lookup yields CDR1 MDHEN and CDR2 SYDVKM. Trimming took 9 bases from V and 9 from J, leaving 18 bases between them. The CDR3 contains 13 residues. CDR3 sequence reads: CASLRGAHGEQFF. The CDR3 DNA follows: TGTGCCAGTCTCAGGGGGGCACACGGTGAGCAGTTCTTC.

CDR3: CASSRGSGYTF. The CDR3, as DNA: TGTGCCAGTAGTCGGGGGAGTGGCTACACCTTC. The V call is TRBV19, the J call TRBJ1-2; possible D gene TRBD1, 5 bases. The CDR3 has 11 residues. Deletions cut 5 bases from V and 7 bases from J, with 8 bases between. Germline CDR1 is LNHDA and CDR2 is SQIVND (reference sequence). Combining the CDR3 with reference TRBV19 and TRBJ1-2 gives the whole variable domain DGGITQSPKYLFRKEGQNVTLSCEQNLNHDAMYWYRQDPGQGLRLIYYSQIVNDFQKGDIAEGYSVSREKKESFPLTVTSAQKNPTAFYLCASSRGSGYTFGSGTRLTVV.

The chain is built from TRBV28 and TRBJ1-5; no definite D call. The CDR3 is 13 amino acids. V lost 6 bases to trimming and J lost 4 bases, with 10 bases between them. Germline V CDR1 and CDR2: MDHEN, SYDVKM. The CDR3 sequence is CASSGQWNQPQHF. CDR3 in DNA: TGTGCCAGCAGCGGGCAGTGGAATCAGCCCCAGCATTTT.

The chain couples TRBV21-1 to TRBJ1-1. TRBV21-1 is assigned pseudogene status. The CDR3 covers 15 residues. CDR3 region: CASSKRASKNTEAFF. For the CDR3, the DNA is TGTGCCAGCAGCAAACGGGCATCCAAGAACACTGAAGCTTTCTTT.

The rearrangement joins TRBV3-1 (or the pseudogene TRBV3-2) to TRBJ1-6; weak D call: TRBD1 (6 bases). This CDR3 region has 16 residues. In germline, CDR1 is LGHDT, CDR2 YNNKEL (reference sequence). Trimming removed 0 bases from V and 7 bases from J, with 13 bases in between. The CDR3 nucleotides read TGTGCCAGCAGCCAAGACGGAGGGGGTTGGAATTCACCCCTCCACTTT. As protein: CASSQDGGGWNSPLHF.

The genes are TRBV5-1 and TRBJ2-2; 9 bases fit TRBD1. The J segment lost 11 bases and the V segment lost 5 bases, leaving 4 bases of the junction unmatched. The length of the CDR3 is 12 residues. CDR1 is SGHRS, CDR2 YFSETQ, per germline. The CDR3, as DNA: TGCGCCAGCAGACCGGGACAGGGTGAGCTGTTTTTT. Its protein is CASRPGQGELFF.